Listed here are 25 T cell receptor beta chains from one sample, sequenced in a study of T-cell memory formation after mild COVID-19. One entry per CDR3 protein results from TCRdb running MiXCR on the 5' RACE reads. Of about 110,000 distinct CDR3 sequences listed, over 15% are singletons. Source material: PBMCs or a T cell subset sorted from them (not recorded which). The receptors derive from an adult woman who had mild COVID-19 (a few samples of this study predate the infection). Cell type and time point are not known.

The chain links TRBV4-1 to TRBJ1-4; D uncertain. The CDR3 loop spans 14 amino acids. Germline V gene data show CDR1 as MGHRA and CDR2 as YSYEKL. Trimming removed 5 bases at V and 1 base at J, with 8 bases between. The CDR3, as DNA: TGCGCCAGCAGCTATAGACGAACTAATGAAAAACTGTTTTTT. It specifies CASSYRRTNEKLFF.

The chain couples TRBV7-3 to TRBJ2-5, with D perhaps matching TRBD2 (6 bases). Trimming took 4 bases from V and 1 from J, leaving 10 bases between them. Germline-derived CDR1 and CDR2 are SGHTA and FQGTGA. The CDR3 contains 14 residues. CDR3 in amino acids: CASSSVGGQETQYF. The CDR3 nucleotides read TGTGCCAGCAGCTCTGTGGGGGGCCAAGAGACCCAGTACTTC.

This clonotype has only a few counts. CDR3 in amino acids: CAWSSGTGHYEQYF. The CDR3 coding sequence is TGTGCCTGGAGTTCCGGGACAGGTCACTACGAGCAGTACTTC. The J gene is TRBJ2-7, the V gene TRBV30; 8 bases fit TRBD1. Germline CDR1 and CDR2: GTSNPN and SVGIG (reference sequence). Unmatched junction bases numbered 6, after V lost 2 bases and J lost 3 bases. This CDR3 is 14 amino acids long.

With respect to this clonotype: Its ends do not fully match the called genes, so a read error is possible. The CDR3 sequence: CASSLQAGNNEQFF. The DNA of the CDR3 is TGTGCTAGCAGCTTACAGGCGGGTAACAATGAGCAGTTCTTC. The chain uses TRBV7-7 and TRBJ2-1; TRBD1 or TRBD2 may be the D gene (5 bases each). This CDR3 is 14 amino acids long. CDR1 and CDR2 from the germline V gene are SSHAT and FNYEAQ (reference sequence).

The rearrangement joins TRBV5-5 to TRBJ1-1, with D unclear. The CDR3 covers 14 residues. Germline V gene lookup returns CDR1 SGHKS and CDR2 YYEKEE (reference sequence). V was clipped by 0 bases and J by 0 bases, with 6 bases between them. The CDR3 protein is CASSLDIMNTEAFF. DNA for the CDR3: TGTGCCAGCAGCTTGGACATCATGAACACTGAAGCTTTCTTT. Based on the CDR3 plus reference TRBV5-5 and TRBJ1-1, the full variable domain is DAGVTQSPTHLIKTRGQQVTLRCSPISGHKSVSWYQQVLGQGPQFIFQYYEKEERGRGNFPDRFSARQFPNYSSELNVNALLLGDSALYLCASSLDIMNTEAFFGQGTRLTVV.

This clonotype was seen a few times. The CDR3 protein is CASSLAPVQPQHF. As DNA, the CDR3 is TGTGCCAGCAGCTTAGCCCCCGTCCAGCCCCAGCATTTT. The V gene is TRBV7-8, the J gene TRBJ1-5; D ambiguous. CDR3 length: 13 residues. Germline V gives CDR1 SGHVS, CDR2 FQNEAQ. The germline V and J ends were trimmed by 0 bases and 7 bases, with 7 bases remaining between them.

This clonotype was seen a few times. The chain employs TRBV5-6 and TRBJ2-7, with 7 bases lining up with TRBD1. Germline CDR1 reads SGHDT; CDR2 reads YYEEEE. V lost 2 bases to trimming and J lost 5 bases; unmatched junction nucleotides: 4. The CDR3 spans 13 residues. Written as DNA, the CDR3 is TGTGCCAGCAGCTTCCCTACAGGGGACGAGCAGTACTTC. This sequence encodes CASSFPTGDEQYF.

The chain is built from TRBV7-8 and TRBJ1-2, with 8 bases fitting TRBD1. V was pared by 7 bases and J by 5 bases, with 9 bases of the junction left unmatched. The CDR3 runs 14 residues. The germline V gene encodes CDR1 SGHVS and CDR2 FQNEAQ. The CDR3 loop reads CASTPQTGAYGYTF. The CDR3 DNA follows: TGTGCCAGCACCCCGCAGACAGGGGCTTATGGCTACACCTTC. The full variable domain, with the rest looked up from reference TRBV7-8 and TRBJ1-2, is GAGVSQSPRYKVAKRGQDVALRCDPISGHVSLFWYQQALGQGPEFLTYFQNEAQLDKSGLPSDRFFAERPEGSVSTLKIQRTQQEDSAVYLCASTPQTGAYGYTFGSGTRLTVV.

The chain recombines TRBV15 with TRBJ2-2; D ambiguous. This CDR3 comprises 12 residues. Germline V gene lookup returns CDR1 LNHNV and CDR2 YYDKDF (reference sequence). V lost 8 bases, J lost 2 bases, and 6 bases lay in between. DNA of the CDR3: TGTGCCACCGTTAAAAACACCGGGGAGCTGTTTTTT. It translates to CATVKNTGELFF.

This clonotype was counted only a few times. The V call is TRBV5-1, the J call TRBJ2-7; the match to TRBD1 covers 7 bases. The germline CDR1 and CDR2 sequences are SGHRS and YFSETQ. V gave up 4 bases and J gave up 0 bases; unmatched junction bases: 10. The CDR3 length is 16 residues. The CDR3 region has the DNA TGCGCCAGCAGCCCCGGTTGGGGGACAGCCTCCTACGAGCAGTACTTC. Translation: CASSPGWGTASYEQYF.

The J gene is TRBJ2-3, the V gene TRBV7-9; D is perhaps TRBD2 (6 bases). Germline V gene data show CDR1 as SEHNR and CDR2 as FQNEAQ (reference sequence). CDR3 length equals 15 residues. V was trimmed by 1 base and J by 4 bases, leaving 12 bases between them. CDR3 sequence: CASSLELRGADTQYF. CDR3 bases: TGTGCCAGCAGCTTAGAGTTGCGCGGGGCAGATACGCAGTATTTT.

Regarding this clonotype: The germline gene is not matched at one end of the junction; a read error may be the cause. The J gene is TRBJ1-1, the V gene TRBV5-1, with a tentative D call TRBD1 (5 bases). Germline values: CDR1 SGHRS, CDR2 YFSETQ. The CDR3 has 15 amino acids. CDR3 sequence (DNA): TGCGCCAGCAGTATGTGGGGCGTTCTGGCAGGTGAAGCTTTGTTT. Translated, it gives CASSMWGVLAGEALF. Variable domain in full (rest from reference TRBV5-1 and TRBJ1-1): KAGVTQTPRYLIKTRGQQVTLSCSPISGHRSVSWYQQTPGQGLQFLFEYFSETQRNKGNFPGRFSGRQFSNSRSEMNVSTLELGDSALYLCASSMWGVLAGEALFGQGTRLTVV.

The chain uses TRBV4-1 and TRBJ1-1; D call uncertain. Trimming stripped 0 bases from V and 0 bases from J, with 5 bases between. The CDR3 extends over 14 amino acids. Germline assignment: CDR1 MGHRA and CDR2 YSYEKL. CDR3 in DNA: TGCGCCAGCAGCCAAGATCCTATGAACACTGAAGCTTTCTTT. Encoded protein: CASSQDPMNTEAFF.

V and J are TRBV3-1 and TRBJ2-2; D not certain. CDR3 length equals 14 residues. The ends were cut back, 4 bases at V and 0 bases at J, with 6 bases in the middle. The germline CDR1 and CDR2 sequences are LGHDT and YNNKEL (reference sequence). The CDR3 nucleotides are TGTGCCAGCAGCCCTGACACGAACACCGGGGAGCTGTTTTTT. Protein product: CASSPDTNTGELFF. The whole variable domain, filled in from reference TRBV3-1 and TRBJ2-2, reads DTAVSQTPKYLVTQMGNDKSIKCEQNLGHDTMYWYKQDSKKFLKIMFSYNNKELIINETVPNRFSPKSPDKAHLNLHINSLELGDSAVYFCASSPDTNTGELFFGEGSRLTVL.

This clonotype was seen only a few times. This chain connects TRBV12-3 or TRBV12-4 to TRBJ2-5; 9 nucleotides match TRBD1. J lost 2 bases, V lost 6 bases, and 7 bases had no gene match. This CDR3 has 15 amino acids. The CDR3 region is CASSPVTGGQETQYF. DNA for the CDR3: TGTGCCAGCAGCCCAGTGACAGGGGGTCAAGAGACCCAGTACTTC.

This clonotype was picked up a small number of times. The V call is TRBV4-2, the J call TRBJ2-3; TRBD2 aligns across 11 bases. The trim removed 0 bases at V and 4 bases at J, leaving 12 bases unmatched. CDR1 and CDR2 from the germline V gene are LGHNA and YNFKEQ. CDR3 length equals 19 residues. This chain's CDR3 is CASSQDFYSGGAVADTQYF. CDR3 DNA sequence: TGTGCCAGCAGCCAAGATTTCTATAGCGGGGGGGCTGTGGCAGATACGCAGTATTTT.

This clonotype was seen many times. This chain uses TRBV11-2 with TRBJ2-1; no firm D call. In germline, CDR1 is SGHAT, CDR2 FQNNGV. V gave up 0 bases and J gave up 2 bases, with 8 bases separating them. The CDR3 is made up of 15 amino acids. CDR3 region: CASSLEFTPYNEQFF. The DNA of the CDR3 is TGTGCCAGCAGCTTAGAATTCACGCCCTACAATGAGCAGTTCTTC. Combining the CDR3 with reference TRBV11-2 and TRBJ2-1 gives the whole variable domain EAGVAQSPRYKIIEKRQSVAFWCNPISGHATLYWYQQILGQGPKLLIQFQNNGVVDDSQLPKDRFSAERLKGVDSTLKIQPAKLEDSAVYLCASSLEFTPYNEQFFGPGTRLTVL.

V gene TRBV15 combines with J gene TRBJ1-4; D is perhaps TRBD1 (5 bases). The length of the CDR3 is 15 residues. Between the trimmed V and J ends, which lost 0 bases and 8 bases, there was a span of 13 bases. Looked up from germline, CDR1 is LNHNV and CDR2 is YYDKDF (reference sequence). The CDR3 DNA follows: TGTGCCACCAGCAGAGATGGTGGGGGAGGAGAAAAACTGTTTTTT. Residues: CATSRDGGGGEKLFF.

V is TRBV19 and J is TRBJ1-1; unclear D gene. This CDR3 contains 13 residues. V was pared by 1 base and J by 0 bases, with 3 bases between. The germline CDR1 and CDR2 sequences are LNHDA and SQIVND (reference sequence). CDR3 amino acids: CASSIAVNTEAFF. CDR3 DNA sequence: TGTGCCAGTAGTATAGCAGTGAACACTGAAGCTTTCTTT.

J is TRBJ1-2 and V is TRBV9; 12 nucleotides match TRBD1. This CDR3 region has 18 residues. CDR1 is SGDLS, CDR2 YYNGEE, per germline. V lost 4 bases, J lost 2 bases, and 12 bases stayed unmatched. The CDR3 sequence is CASSPRDRGPFLNYGYTF. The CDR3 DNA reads TGTGCCAGCAGCCCCCGGGACAGGGGGCCATTTCTAAACTATGGCTACACCTTC.

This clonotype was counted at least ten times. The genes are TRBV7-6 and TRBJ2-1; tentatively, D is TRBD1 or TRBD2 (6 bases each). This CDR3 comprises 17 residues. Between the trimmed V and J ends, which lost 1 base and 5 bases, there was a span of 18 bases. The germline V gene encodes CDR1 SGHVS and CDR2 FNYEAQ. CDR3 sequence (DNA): TGTGCCAGCAGCTTAGGGCGTCGGGGGCTTCCCCACAATGAGCAGTTCTTC. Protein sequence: CASSLGRRGLPHNEQFF.

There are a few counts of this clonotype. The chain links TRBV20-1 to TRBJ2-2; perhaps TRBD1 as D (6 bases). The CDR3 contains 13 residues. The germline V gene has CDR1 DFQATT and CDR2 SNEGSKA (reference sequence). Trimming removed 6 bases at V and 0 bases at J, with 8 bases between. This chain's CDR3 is CSAGAANTGELFF. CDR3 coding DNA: TGCAGTGCGGGGGCGGCGAACACCGGGGAGCTGTTTTTT.

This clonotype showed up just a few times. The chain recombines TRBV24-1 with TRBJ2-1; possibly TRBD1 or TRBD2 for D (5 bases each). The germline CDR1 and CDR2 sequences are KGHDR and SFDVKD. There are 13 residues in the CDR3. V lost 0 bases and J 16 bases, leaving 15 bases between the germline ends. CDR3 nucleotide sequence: TGTGCCACCAGTGATTTGCGAACCGGGACCGACTTCTTC. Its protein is CATSDLRTGTDFF.

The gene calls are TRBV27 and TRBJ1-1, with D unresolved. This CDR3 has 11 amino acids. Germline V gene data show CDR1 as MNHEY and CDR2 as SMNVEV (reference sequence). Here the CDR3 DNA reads TGTCCCATCGAACGGTTGCGTGAAGCTTTCTTT. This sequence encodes CPIERLREAFF.

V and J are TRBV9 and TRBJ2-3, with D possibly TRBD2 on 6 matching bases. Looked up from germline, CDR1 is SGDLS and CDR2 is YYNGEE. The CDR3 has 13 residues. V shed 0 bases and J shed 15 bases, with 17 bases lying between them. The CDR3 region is CASSVEGVAGPYF. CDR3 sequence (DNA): TGTGCCAGCAGCGTAGAAGGAGTTGCGGGACCCTATTTT.